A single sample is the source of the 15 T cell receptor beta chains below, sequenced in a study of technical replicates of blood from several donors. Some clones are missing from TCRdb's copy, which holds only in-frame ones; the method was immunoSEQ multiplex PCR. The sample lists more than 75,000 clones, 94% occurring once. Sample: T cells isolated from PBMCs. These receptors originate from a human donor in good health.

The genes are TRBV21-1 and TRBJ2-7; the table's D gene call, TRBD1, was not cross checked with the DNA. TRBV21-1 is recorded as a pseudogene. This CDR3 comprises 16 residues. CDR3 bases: TGTGCCAGCAGCAAAGACCGAGGGGGCTGTGCCTACGAGCAGTACTTC. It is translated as CASSKDRGGCAYEQYF.

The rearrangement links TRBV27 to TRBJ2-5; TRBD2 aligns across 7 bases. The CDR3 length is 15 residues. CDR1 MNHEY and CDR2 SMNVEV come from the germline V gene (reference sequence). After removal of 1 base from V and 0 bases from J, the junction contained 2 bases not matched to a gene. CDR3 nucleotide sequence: TGTGCCAGCAGTTTATTTACTAGCGACCAAGAGACCCAGTACTTC. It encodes CASSLFTSDQETQYF.

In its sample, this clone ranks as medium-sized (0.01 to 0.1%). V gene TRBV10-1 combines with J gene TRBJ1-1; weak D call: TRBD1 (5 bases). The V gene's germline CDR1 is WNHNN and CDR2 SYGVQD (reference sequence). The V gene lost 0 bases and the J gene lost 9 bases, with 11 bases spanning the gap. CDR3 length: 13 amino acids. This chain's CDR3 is CASSESGGVKAFF. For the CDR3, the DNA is TGCGCCAGCAGTGAGTCAGGAGGGGTCAAAGCTTTCTTT.

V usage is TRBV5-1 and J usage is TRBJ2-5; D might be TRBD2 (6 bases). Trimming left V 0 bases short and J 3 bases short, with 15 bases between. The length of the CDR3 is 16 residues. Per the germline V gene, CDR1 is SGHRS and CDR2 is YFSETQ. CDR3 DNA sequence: TGCGCCAGCAGCTTGGAGGTATTTAGCGGTAAAGAGACCCAGTACTTC. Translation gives CASSLEVFSGKETQYF. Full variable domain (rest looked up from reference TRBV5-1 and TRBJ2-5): KAGVTQTPRYLIKTRGQQVTLSCSPISGHRSVSWYQQTPGQGLQFLFEYFSETQRNKGNFPGRFSGRQFSNSRSEMNVSTLELGDSALYLCASSLEVFSGKETQYFGPGTRLLVL.

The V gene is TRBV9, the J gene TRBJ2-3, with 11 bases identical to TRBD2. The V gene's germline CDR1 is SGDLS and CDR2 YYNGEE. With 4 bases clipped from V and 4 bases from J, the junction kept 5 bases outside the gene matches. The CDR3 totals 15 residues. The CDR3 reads CASSKTSGGPDTQYF. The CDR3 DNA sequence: TGTGCCAGCAGCAAAACTAGCGGGGGCCCAGATACGCAGTATTTT.

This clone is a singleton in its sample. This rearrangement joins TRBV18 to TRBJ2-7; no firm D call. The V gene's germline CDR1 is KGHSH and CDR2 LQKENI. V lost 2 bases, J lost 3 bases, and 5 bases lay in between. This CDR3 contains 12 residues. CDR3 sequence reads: CASSPSRYEQYF. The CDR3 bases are TGTGCCAGCTCACCAAGCCGCTACGAGCAGTACTTC.

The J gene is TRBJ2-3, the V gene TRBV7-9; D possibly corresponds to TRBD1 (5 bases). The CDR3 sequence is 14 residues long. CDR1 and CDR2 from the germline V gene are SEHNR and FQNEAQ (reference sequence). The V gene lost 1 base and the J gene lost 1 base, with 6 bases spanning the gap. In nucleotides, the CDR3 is TGTGCCAGCAGCTTAGTGACAGGCACAGATACGCAGTATTTT. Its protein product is CASSLVTGTDTQYF. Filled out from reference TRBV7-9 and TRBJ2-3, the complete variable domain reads DTGVSQNPRHKITKRGQNVTFRCDPISEHNRLYWYRQTLGQGPEFLTYFQNEAQLEKSRLLSDRFSAERPKGSFSTLEIQRTEQGDSAMYLCASSLVTGTDTQYFGPGTRLTVL.

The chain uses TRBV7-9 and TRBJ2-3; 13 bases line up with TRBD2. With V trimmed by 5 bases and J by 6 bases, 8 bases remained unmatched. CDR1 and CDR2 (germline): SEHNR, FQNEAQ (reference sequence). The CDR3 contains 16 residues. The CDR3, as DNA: TGTGCCAGCAGCCCAGTAGGGGGACTAGCGGGGGATACGCAGTATTTT. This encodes CASSPVGGLAGDTQYF.

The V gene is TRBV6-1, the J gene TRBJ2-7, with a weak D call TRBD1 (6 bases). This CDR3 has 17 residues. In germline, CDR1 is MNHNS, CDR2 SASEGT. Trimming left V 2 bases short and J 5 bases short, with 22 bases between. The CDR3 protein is CASSEFKGVGAQDEQYF. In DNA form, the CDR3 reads TGTGCCAGCAGTGAATTTAAAGGGGTGGGGGCGCAGGACGAGCAGTACTTC.

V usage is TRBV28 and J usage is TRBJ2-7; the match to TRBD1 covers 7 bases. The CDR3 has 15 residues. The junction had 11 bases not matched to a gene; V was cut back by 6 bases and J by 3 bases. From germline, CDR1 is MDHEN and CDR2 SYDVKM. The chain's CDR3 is CASRPGDRLFYEQYF. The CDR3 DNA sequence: TGTGCCAGCAGACCTGGGGACAGACTTTTCTACGAGCAGTACTTC.

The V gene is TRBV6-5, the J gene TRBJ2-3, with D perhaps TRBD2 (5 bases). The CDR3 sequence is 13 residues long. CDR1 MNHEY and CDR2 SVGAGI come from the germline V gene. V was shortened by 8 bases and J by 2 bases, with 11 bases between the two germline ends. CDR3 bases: TGTGCCAGCGGGAAGCGGTCCACAGATACGCAGTATTTT. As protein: CASGKRSTDTQYF.

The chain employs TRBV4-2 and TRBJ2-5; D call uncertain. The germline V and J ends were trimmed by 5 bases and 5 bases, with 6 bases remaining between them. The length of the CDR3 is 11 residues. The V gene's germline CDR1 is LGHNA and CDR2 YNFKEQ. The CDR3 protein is CASSARETQYF. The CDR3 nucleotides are TGTGCCAGCAGCGCGAGGGAGACCCAGTACTTC.

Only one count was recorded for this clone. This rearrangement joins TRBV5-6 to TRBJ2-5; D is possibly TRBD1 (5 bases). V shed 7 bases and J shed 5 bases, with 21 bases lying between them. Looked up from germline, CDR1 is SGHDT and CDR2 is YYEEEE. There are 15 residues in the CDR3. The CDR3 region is CASALGQTRAETQYF. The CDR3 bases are TGTGCCAGCGCCTTGGGGCAGACAAGAGCCGAGACCCAGTACTTC.

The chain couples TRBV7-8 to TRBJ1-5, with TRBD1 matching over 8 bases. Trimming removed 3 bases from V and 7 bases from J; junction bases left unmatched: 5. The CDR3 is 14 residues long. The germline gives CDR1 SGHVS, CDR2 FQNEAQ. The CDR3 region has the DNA TGTGCCAGCAGCTTTGGGGACAGGTACCAGCCCCAGCATTTT. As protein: CASSFGDRYQPQHF. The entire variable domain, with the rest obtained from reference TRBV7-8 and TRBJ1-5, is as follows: GAGVSQSPRYKVAKRGQDVALRCDPISGHVSLFWYQQALGQGPEFLTYFQNEAQLDKSGLPSDRFFAERPEGSVSTLKIQRTQQEDSAVYLCASSFGDRYQPQHFGDGTRLSIL.

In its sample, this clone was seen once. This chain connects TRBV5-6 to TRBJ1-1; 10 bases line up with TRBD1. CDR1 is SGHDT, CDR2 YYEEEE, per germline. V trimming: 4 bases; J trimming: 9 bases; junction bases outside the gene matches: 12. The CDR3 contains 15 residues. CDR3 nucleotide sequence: TGTGCCAGCAGCCACACGACAGGGGGCGCCGGGAAAGCTTTCTTT. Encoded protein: CASSHTTGGAGKAFF.